This passage covers 17 T cell receptor beta chains from one sample sequenced in a study of T-cell memory formation after mild COVID-19. TCRdb redid the calling of the 5' RACE reads with MiXCR, one entry per CDR3 protein. This repertoire shows a few hundred thousand distinct CDR3 sequences, roughly 21% found once; its top ten account for around 12%. Material for sequencing was PBMCs or a T cell subset sorted from them (not recorded which). Receptors originate from an adult woman who had mild COVID-19 (a few samples of this study predate the infection). Cell type and time point are not known.

The chain links TRBV6-2 or TRBV6-3 to TRBJ1-1; D remains ambiguous. Germline V gene lookup returns CDR1 MNHEY and CDR2 SVGEGT. This CDR3 is built from 16 residues. Trimming shortened V by 2 bases and J by 1 base, and 14 bases separated the two germline ends. CDR3: CASSYGSALRNTEAFF. In DNA form, the CDR3 reads TGTGCCAGCAGTTACGGGTCGGCGTTAAGGAACACTGAAGCTTTCTTT.

This clonotype has more than one count but fewer than ten. The V gene is TRBV12-3 or TRBV12-4, the J gene TRBJ2-7; D may match TRBD1 or TRBD2 (6 bases each). V dropped 6 bases and J dropped 7 bases, with 22 bases sitting between them. This CDR3 has 15 residues. CDR3: CASSLLGGTPREQYF. DNA of the CDR3: TGTGCCAGCAGCCTCCTAGGGGGGACTCCGAGGGAGCAGTACTTC.

This sequence joins TRBV27 and TRBJ2-1; D may be TRBD2 (6 bases). CDR1 is MNHEY and CDR2 is SMNVEV in the germline V gene (reference sequence). The CDR3 is 17 residues long. With 4 bases removed from V and 3 bases from J, the gap between germline ends came to 19 bases. CDR3 DNA sequence: TGTGCCAGCAGTTCATCACCACTAGCTTTCGTCTACAATGAGCAGTTCTTC. This translates into CASSSSPLAFVYNEQFF.

This chain joins TRBV6-2 or TRBV6-3 and TRBJ1-5, with a tentative D call TRBD1 (5 bases). Trimming took 2 bases from V and 4 from J, leaving 21 bases between them. The germline V gene has CDR1 MNHEY and CDR2 SVGEGT. This CDR3 is 18 amino acids long. CDR3: CASSYTAGGHAINQPQHF. The CDR3, as DNA: TGTGCCAGCAGTTACACGGCCGGAGGACACGCTATAAATCAGCCCCAGCATTTT.

This clonotype was detected only a few times. The J gene is TRBJ2-7, the V gene TRBV12-3 or TRBV12-4, with D hard to call. This CDR3 region has 11 residues. V shed 6 bases and J shed 3 bases, with 6 bases lying between them. CDR3 protein: CASSGDYEQYF. Written as DNA, the CDR3 is TGTGCCAGCAGCGGCGACTACGAGCAGTACTTC.

This clonotype appeared once. V is TRBV7-2 and J is TRBJ2-1, with D uncertain. CDR3 length: 13 residues. Trimming removed 10 bases from V and 7 bases from J, with 17 bases in between. Germline V gives CDR1 SGHTA, CDR2 FQGNSA. The chain's CDR3 is CATTPYVVNEQFF. CDR3 coding DNA: TGTGCCACCACGCCCTACGTTGTGAATGAGCAGTTCTTC. Based on the CDR3 plus reference TRBV7-2 and TRBJ2-1, the full variable domain is GAGVSQSPSNKVTEKGKDVELRCDPISGHTALYWYRQSLGQGLEFLIYFQGNSAPDKSGLPSDRFSAERTGGSVSTLTIQRTQQEDSAVYLCATTPYVVNEQFFGPGTRLTVL.

J is TRBJ2-7 and V is TRBV20-1; 9 bases are shared with TRBD2. The CDR3 extends over 18 amino acids. The germline gives CDR1 DFQATT, CDR2 SNEGSKA (reference sequence). V lost 4 bases, J lost 3 bases, and 19 bases stayed unmatched. The CDR3 nucleotides read TGCAGTGCTATCGGTGCGAGTAGCGGGAGAGTTGGGGGCTACGAGCAGTACTTC. It encodes CSAIGASSGRVGGYEQYF.

V is TRBV5-1 and J is TRBJ2-7; D gene uncertain. V lost 1 base, J lost 3 bases, and 11 bases lay in between. CDR1 and CDR2 from the germline V gene are SGHRS and YFSETQ. The CDR3 runs 14 residues. DNA of the CDR3: TGCGCCAGCAGCTTGATTGTTTTGGGCTACGAGCAGTACTTC. Its protein is CASSLIVLGYEQYF.

The V and J genes are TRBV5-1 and TRBJ2-7; D call uncertain. With 0 bases removed from V and 3 bases from J, the gap between germline ends came to 7 bases. The CDR3 spans 13 residues. Per germline, CDR1 SGHRS and CDR2 YFSETQ. CDR3 sequence: CASSLENDYEQYF. The CDR3 DNA reads as TGCGCCAGCAGCTTGGAGAACGACTACGAGCAGTACTTC.

In this sample, this clonotype turned up a few times. The chain employs TRBV20-1 and TRBJ2-7, with TRBD2 identical over 12 bases. V gave up 3 bases and J gave up 2 bases; unmatched junction bases: 5. Germline assignment: CDR1 DFQATT and CDR2 SNEGSKA (reference sequence). This CDR3 region has 15 residues. The CDR3 protein is CSASGLAGITYEQYF. The CDR3, as DNA: TGCAGTGCTAGCGGACTAGCGGGGATCACCTACGAGCAGTACTTC.

V and J are TRBV11-2 and TRBJ2-7; D gene unclear. Germline CDR1 is SGHAT and CDR2 is FQNNGV. V was trimmed by 1 base and J by 6 bases, leaving 10 bases between them. The CDR3 loop spans 13 amino acids. The CDR3 sequence is CASSLGLDGEQYF. The CDR3 DNA is TGTGCCAGCAGCTTAGGGCTTGACGGCGAGCAGTACTTC. Full variable domain (outside the CDR3, taken from reference TRBV11-2 and TRBJ2-7): EAGVAQSPRYKIIEKRQSVAFWCNPISGHATLYWYQQILGQGPKLLIQFQNNGVVDDSQLPKDRFSAERLKGVDSTLKIQPAKLEDSAVYLCASSLGLDGEQYFGPGTRLTVT.

This clonotype was counted between two and nine times. DNA of the CDR3: TGTGCCAGCAGACCGGGACAGGGGCTGAACACTGAAGCTTTCTTT. It yields the protein CASRPGQGLNTEAFF. The rearrangement links TRBV6-5 to TRBJ1-1; TRBD1 agrees at 10 bases. Per germline, CDR1 MNHEY and CDR2 SVGAGI. V lost 6 bases and J lost 0; bases outside the gene matches: 4. The CDR3 is 15 residues long.

The V call is TRBV20-1, the J call TRBJ2-5; D is possibly TRBD2 (5 bases). The CDR3 is 14 residues long. The V gene's germline CDR1 is DFQATT and CDR2 SNEGSKA (reference sequence). Trimming left V 0 bases short and J 5 bases short, with 13 bases between. CDR3 loop: CSAREFSRRETQYF. For the CDR3, the DNA is TGCAGTGCTAGAGAGTTCTCTAGGAGGGAGACCCAGTACTTC.

This clonotype was counted between two and nine times. The rearrangement links TRBV12-3 or TRBV12-4 to TRBJ1-2; TRBD1 agrees at 9 bases. This CDR3 comprises 15 residues. V gave up 7 bases and J gave up 4 bases; unmatched junction bases: 10. The CDR3 spells CASTPDRGGIYGYTF. Written as DNA, the CDR3 is TGTGCCAGCACCCCGGACAGGGGCGGGATCTATGGCTACACCTTC.

This chain connects TRBV5-1 to TRBJ1-4; TRBD1 is a possible D gene (5 bases). There are 16 residues in the CDR3. The V end lost 2 bases, the J end lost 8 bases, and 19 bases lay between the germline ends. Germline V gives CDR1 SGHRS, CDR2 YFSETQ. The CDR3 DNA reads as TGCGCCAGCAGCTTTGGTAACGGGGCTCCGGCGGAAAAACTGTTTTTT. Its protein product is CASSFGNGAPAEKLFF. Complete variable domain (other parts from reference TRBV5-1 and TRBJ1-4): KAGVTQTPRYLIKTRGQQVTLSCSPISGHRSVSWYQQTPGQGLQFLFEYFSETQRNKGNFPGRFSGRQFSNSRSEMNVSTLELGDSALYLCASSFGNGAPAEKLFFGSGTQLSVL.

At least ten counts were recorded for this clonotype. The chain links TRBV2 to TRBJ2-1, with 8 bases lining up with TRBD2. V trimming: 6 bases; J trimming: 7 bases; junction bases outside the gene matches: 8. This CDR3 region has 14 residues. Germline assignment: CDR1 SNHLY and CDR2 FYNNEI. For the CDR3, the DNA is TGTGCCAGCAGCCCCAAGCGGGAGTGGAATGAGCAGTTCTTC. This codes for CASSPKREWNEQFF.

This chain links TRBV9 with TRBJ2-7, with 8 bases identical to TRBD1. Looked up from germline, CDR1 is SGDLS and CDR2 is YYNGEE. The V and J ends lost 4 bases and 5 bases, in that order; junction bases with no gene match: 14. The CDR3 loop spans 16 amino acids. CDR3 region: CASSSQTGQGADEQYF. In DNA, the CDR3 is TGTGCCAGCAGCTCACAAACTGGTCAGGGGGCTGACGAGCAGTACTTC.